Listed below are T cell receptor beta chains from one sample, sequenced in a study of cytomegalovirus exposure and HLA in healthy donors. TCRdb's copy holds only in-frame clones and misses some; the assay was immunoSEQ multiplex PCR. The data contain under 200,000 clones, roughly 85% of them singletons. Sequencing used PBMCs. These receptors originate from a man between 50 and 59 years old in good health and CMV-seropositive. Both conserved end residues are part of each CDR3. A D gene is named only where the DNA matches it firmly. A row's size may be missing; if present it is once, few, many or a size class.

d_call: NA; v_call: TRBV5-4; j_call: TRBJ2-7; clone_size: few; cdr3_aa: CASRSGASYEQYF; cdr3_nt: TGTGCCAGCAGAAGCGGAGCCTCCTACGAGCAGTACTTC
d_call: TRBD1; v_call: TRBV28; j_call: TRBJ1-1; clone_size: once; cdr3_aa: CTSSSIRSGTGMTEAFF; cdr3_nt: TGTACCAGCAGTTCCATAAGATCCGGGACAGGTATGACTGAAGCTTTCTTT
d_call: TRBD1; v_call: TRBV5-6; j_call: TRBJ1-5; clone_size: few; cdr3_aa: CASSLEGAQPQHF; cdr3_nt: TGTGCCAGCAGCTTGGAGGGGGCTCAGCCCCAGCATTTT
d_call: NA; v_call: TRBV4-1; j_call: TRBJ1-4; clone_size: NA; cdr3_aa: CASSQRVQGSPEKLFF; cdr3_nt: TGCGCCAGCAGCCAAAGGGTACAGGGCTCTCCTGAAAAACTGTTTTTT
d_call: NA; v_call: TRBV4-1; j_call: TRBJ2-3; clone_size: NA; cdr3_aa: CASSQDNGLGVTDTQYF; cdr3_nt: TGCGCCAGCAGCCAAGATAATGGTTTAGGGGTAACAGATACGCAGTATTTT
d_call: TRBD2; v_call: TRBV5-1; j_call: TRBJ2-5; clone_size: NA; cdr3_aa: CASSLSGGGSKETQYF; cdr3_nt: TGCGCCAGCAGCTTGAGCGGCGGGGGTTCTAAAGAGACCCAGTACTTC
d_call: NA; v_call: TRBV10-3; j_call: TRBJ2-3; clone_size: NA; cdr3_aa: CAIRLGADTDTQYF; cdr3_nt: TGTGCCATCAGACTGGGGGCGGATACAGATACGCAGTATTTT
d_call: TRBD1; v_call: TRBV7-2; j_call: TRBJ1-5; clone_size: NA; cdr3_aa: CASSLSGTDNQPQHF; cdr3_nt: TGTGCCAGCAGCTTGTCCGGGACAGATAATCAGCCCCAGCATTTT
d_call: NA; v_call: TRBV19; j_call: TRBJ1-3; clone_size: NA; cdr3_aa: CATRQGEAGNTIYF; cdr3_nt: TGTGCCACCAGGCAGGGCGAGGCTGGAAACACCATATATTTT
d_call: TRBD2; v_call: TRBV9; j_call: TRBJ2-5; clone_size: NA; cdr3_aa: CASSVALGREETQYF; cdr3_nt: TGTGCCAGCAGCGTAGCCTTAGGGCGGGAGGAGACCCAGTACTTC